This T cell receptor (beta chain) stems from a study of graft-versus-host responses after intestinal transplantation. About the study: Among the recipients, transplants were multivisceral, liver-intestinal, or isolated intestinal.

Method: immunoSEQ multiplex PCR; TCRdb's copy keeps in-frame clones and lacks some. Of around 69,000 clones in the sample, 90% are singletons; the top ten hold around 4%. About this clone itself: Its antigen is not identified.

Trimming removed 1 base from V and 1 base from J; junction bases left unmatched: 2. Germline CDR1 and CDR2: SGHNT and YYREEE (reference sequence). There are 15 residues in the CDR3. Source: unstimulated CD8+ T cells sorted from spleen or lymph node cells, taken before transplant. V is TRBV5-4 and J is TRBJ2-1; TRBD2 aligns across 7 bases. The TCR originated in a human donor who was the organ donor for an intestinal transplant. The CDR3 loop reads CASSLSGESYNEQFF. The CDR3 region has the DNA TGTGCCAGCAGCTTGAGCGGGGAGTCCTACAATGAGCAGTTCTTC.